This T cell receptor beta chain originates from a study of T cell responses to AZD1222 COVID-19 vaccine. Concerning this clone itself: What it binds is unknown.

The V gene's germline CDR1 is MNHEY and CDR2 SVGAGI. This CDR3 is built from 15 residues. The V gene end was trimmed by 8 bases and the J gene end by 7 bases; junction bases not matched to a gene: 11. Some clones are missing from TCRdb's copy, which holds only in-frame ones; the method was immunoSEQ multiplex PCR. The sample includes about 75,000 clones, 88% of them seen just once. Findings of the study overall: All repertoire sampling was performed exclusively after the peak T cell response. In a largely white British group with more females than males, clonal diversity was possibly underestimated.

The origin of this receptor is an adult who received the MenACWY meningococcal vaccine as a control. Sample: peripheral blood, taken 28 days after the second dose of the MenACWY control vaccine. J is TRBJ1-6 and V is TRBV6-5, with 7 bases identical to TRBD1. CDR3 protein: CASQEGGARNSPLHF. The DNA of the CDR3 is TGTGCCAGCCAAGAAGGGGGCGCGAGGAATTCACCCCTCCACTTT.